This TCR beta chain was sequenced during a study of glioma-infiltrating T cells. Whole-study context: Samples included WHO grade II oligodendrogliomas or astrocytomas and initial-diagnosis grade IV glioblastomas.

About this clonotype: What it binds is not known.

Study-wide points: Patients with low tissue-blood divergence carried a signature set of shared blood CDR3 motifs.

Germline loops: CDR1 MGHRA, CDR2 YSYEKL. The V gene lost 3 bases and the J gene lost 8 bases, with 8 bases spanning the gap. This CDR3 comprises 12 residues. The iRepertoire nested amplicon-rescue multiplex PCR amplified TCR alpha and beta CDR3s from RNA. TCRdb re-analysed the multiplex PCR reads in MiXCR, keeping a single row per CDR3 protein. The sample lists a few hundred thousand distinct CDR3 sequences, 41% seen once, with approximately 12% in the top ten. This chain joins TRBV4-1 and TRBJ2-1; D gene ambiguous. The TCR was taken from a human donor with low-grade glioma or glioblastoma, undergoing nonglioma brain surgery, or in good health (not recorded which). Sequenced material: glioma tissue, nonneoplastic brain tissue, or PBMCs (not recorded which). The CDR3 DNA sequence: TGCGCCAGCAGCCAGGCGCTTGATGAGCAGTTCTTC. Protein product: CASSQALDEQFF.